The rows below give T cell receptor beta chains drawn from one sample of a study of T-cell memory formation after mild COVID-19. TCRdb re-called the 5' RACE reads with MiXCR, one entry per CDR3 protein. In the table there are 180,000 or so distinct CDR3 sequences, around a tenth of which are singletons. Sequencing was performed on PBMCs or a T cell subset sorted from them (not recorded which). The source of these receptors is a man between 18 and 35 years old who had mild COVID-19 (a few samples of this study predate the infection). Cell type and time point are not known. Each CDR3 is given without its conserved first and last residue. Each record gives: J gene, V gene, CDR3 protein.

J gene: TRBJ2-7
V gene: TRBV7-3
CDR3 protein: ASMTRPHSYEQY

J gene: TRBJ1-6
V gene: TRBV27
CDR3 protein: ASSSADRGVSPLH

J gene: TRBJ2-3
V gene: TRBV6-5
CDR3 protein: ASSYSASGGTSTDTQY

J gene: TRBJ1-2
V gene: TRBV4-1
CDR3 protein: ASSQDRAQGGYT

J gene: TRBJ1-2
V gene: TRBV7-2
CDR3 protein: ASSLVGGAVRGYT

J gene: TRBJ1-2
V gene: TRBV4-1
CDR3 protein: ASSQTGTDLYGYT

J gene: TRBJ2-7
V gene: TRBV6-6
CDR3 protein: ASSSRDTGGYEQY

J gene: TRBJ2-1
V gene: TRBV2
CDR3 protein: ASSESTSGGADEQF

J gene: TRBJ1-1
V gene: TRBV6-5
CDR3 protein: ASSYGGTEAF

J gene: TRBJ2-3
V gene: TRBV4-1
CDR3 protein: ASSQPVRDRENTQY

J gene: TRBJ1-5
V gene: TRBV5-5
CDR3 protein: ASSLEWGGQPQH

J gene: TRBJ2-3
V gene: TRBV7-8
CDR3 protein: ASSPNRVRDTQY

J gene: TRBJ1-5
V gene: TRBV10-2
CDR3 protein: ASSETVQPQH